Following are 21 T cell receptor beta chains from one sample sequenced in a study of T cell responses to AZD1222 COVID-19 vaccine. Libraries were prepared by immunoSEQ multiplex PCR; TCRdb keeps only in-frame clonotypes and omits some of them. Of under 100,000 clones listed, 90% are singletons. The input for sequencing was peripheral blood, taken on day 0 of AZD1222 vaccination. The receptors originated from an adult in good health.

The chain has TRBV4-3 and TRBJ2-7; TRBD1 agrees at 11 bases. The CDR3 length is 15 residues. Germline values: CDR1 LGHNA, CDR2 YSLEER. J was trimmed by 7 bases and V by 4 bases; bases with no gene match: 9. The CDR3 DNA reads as TGCGCCAGCAGCCGTGGACAGGGGGCGGGCGGAGAGCAGTACTTC. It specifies CASSRGQGAGGEQYF.

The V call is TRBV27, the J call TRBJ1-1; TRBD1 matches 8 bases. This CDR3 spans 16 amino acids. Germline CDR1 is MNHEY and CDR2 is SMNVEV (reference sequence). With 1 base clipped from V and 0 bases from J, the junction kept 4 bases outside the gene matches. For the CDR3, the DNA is TGTGCCAGCAGTTTATTTCGGACAGGGATGAACACTGAAGCTTTCTTT. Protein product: CASSLFRTGMNTEAFF.

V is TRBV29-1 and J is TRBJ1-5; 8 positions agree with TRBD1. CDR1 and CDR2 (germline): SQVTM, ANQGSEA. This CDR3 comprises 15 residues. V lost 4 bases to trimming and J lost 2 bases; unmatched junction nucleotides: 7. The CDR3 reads CSVGGQGAGNQPQHF. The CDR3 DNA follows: TGCAGCGTTGGGGGGCAGGGGGCAGGCAATCAGCCCCAGCATTTT.

The CDR3 sequence is CASSVGQGGGTNEKLFF. CDR3 nucleotide sequence: TGTGCCAGCAGCGTAGGCCAAGGGGGCGGAACTAATGAAAAACTGTTTTTT. V is TRBV9 and J is TRBJ1-4, with TRBD1 matching over 7 bases. Germline V gene lookup returns CDR1 SGDLS and CDR2 YYNGEE. The CDR3 has 17 amino acids. The V segment lost 0 bases and the J segment 1 base; nucleotides outside the gene matches: 6.

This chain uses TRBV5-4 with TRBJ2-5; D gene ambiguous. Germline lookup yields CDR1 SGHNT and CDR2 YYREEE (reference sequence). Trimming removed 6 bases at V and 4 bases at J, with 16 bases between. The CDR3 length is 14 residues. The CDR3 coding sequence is TGTGCCAGCACCTCGGTTCTGGGTTCAGAGACCCAGTACTTC. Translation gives CASTSVLGSETQYF.

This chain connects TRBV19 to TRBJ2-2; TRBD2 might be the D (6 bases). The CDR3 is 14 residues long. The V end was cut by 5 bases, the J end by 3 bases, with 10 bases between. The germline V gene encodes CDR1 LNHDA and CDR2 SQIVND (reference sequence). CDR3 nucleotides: TGTGCCAGTAGTGGAGGGACCTACACCGGGGAGCTGTTTTTT. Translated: CASSGGTYTGELFF. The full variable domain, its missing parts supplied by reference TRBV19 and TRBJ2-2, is DGGITQSPKYLFRKEGQNVTLSCEQNLNHDAMYWYRQDPGQGLRLIYYSQIVNDFQKGDIAEGYSVSREKKESFPLTVTSAQKNPTAFYLCASSGGTYTGELFFGEGSRLTVL.

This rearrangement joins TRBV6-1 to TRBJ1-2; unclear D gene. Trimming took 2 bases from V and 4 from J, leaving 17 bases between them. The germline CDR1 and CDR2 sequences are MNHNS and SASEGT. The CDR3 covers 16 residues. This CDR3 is CASSELSGGSRYGYTF. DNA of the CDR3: TGTGCCAGCAGTGAATTATCTGGAGGGAGTCGCTATGGCTACACCTTC.

CDR3 residues: CASSVGTSGGRTGELFF. In DNA, the CDR3 is TGTGCCAGCAGCGTAGGGACTAGCGGGGGGCGGACCGGGGAGCTGTTTTTT. The chain employs TRBV9 and TRBJ2-2, with 14 bases matching TRBD2. After removal of 0 bases from V and 5 bases from J, the junction contained 3 bases not matched to a gene. This CDR3 comprises 17 residues. CDR1 is SGDLS and CDR2 is YYNGEE in the germline V gene.

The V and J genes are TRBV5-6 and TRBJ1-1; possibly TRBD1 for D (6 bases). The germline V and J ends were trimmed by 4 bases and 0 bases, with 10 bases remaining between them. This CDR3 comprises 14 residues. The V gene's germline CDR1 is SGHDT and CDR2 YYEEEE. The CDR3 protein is CASSRQGMNTEAFF. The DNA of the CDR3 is TGTGCCAGCAGCCGCCAGGGGATGAACACTGAAGCTTTCTTT.

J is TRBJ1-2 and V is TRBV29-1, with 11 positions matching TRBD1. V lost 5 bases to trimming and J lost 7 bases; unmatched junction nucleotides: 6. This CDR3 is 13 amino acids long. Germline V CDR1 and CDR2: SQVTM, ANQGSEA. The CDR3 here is CSVRVGQGAGYTF. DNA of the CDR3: TGCAGCGTTCGCGTCGGACAGGGGGCTGGCTACACCTTC.

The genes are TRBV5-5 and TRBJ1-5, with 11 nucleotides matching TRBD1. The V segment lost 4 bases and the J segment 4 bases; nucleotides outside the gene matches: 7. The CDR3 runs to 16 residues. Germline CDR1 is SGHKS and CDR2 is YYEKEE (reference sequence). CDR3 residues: CASSPRTGGWNQPQHF. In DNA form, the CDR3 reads TGTGCCAGCAGCCCCAGGACAGGGGGCTGGAATCAGCCCCAGCATTTT.

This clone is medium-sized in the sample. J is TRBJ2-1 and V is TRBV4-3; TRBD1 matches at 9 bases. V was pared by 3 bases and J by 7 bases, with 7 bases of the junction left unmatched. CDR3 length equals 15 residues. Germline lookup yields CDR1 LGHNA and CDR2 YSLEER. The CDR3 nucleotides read TGCGCCAGCAGCCAGAACAGGGGGCCGGTGAATGAGCAGTTCTTC. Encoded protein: CASSQNRGPVNEQFF.

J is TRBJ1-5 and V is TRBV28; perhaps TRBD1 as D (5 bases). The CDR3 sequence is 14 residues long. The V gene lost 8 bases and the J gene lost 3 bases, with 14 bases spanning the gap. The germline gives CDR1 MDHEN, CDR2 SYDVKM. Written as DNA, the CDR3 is TGTGCCAGCTGTAAGGGGCAGGCCAATCAGCCCCAGCATTTT. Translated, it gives CASCKGQANQPQHF.

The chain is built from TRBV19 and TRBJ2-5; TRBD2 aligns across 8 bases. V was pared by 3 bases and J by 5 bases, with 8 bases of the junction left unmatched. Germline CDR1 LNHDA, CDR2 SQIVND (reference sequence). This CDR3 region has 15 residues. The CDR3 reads CASSMNPGGQETQYF. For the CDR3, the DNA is TGTGCCAGTAGTATGAACCCGGGGGGGCAGGAGACCCAGTACTTC.

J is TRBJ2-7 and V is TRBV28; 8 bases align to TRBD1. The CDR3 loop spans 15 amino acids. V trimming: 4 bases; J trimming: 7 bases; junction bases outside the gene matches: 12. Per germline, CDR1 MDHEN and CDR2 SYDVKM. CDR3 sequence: CASSSTGTGSGEQYF. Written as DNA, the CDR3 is TGTGCCAGCAGTTCAACCGGGACAGGAAGTGGGGAGCAGTACTTC.

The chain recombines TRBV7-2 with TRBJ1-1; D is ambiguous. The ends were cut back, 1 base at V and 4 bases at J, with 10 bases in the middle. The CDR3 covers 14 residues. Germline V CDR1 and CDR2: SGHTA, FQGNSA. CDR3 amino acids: CASSLGPIVTEAFF. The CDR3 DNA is TGTGCCAGCAGCTTAGGGCCAATTGTCACTGAAGCTTTCTTT.

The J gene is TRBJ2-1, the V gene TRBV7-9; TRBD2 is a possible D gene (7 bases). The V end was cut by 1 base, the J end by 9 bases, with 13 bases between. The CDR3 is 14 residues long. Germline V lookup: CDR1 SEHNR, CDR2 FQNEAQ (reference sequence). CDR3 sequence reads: CASSLEGGPFEQFF. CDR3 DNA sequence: TGTGCCAGCAGCTTAGAGGGGGGGCCCTTTGAGCAGTTCTTC.

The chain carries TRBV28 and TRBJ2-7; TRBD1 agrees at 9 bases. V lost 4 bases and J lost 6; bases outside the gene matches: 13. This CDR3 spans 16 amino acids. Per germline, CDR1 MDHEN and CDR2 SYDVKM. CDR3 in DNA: TGTGCCAGCAGTTCTCGACCGGGACAGGGTATTCCCGAGCAGTACTTC. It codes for CASSSRPGQGIPEQYF.

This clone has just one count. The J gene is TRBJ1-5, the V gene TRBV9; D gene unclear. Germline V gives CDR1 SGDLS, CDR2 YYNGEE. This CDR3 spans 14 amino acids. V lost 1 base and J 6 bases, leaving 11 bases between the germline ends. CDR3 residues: CASSVYPGSQPQHF. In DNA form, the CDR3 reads TGTGCCAGCAGCGTATACCCGGGTTCTCAGCCCCAGCATTTT.

The DNA of the CDR3 is TGTGCCAGTAGTATACTGGGGATGGGCGGGGAGCTGTTTTTT. Translating it yields CASSILGMGGELFF. The chain couples TRBV19 to TRBJ2-2; D uncertain. V was cut by 2 bases and J by 7 bases, with 11 bases left in between. CDR1 is LNHDA, CDR2 SQIVND, per germline (reference sequence). The CDR3 is 14 residues long.

The CDR3 is CASSWDRGNTIYF. CDR3 DNA: TGTGCCAGCTCCTGGGACCGTGGAAACACCATATATTTT. The V gene is TRBV18, the J gene TRBJ1-3, with D maybe TRBD1 (5 bases). Germline V CDR1 and CDR2: KGHSH, LQKENI. This CDR3 is 13 amino acids long. Trimming stripped 6 bases from V and 3 bases from J, with 9 bases between.